Listed below are T cell receptor beta chains from one sample, sequenced in a study of blood T cells in healthy people across ages. Using its own MiXCR run on the 5' RACE reads, TCRdb lists one record per CDR3 protein. The table lists around 1,100,000 distinct CDR3 sequences, around two fifths of them singletons, with over 10% in the top ten. What was sequenced was blood. The receptor set was obtained from a man between 18 and 35 years old in good health. The CDR3 runs from the conserved cysteine through the conserved F or W. The D gene is left open where the match is weak. Where a row states a size, it is once, few, many or the class of an expanded clone; other rows omit it.

v_call: TRBV5-1
j_call: TRBJ2-2
clone_size: NA
d_call: NA
cdr3_aa: CASSLRTENTGELFF
cdr3_nt: TGTGCCAGCAGCCTTCGGACGGAGAACACCGGGGAGCTGTTTTTT

v_call: TRBV9
j_call: TRBJ2-3
clone_size: NA
d_call: NA
cdr3_aa: CASSVVGGRADTQYF
cdr3_nt: TGTGCCAGCAGCGTAGTTGGTGGCAGGGCAGATACGCAGTATTTT

v_call: TRBV7-2
j_call: TRBJ2-3
clone_size: many
d_call: TRBD2
cdr3_aa: CASSLSGGSTDTQYF
cdr3_nt: TGTGCCAGCAGTCTTAGCGGGGGAAGCACAGATACGCAGTATTTT

v_call: TRBV7-2
j_call: TRBJ2-2
clone_size: NA
d_call: NA
cdr3_aa: CASSQQASDTGELFF
cdr3_nt: TGTGCCAGCAGCCAACAAGCATCGGACACCGGGGAGCTGTTTTTT

v_call: TRBV7-9
j_call: TRBJ1-2
clone_size: few
d_call: TRBD1
cdr3_aa: CASSLSRNAGTGTNYGYTF
cdr3_nt: TGTGCCAGCAGCTTATCGCGAAACGCTGGGACAGGGACAAACTATGGCTACACCTTC

v_call: TRBV7-9
j_call: TRBJ2-5
clone_size: NA
d_call: TRBD2
cdr3_aa: CASSLVGLAAEQYF
cdr3_nt: TGTGCCAGCAGCTTAGTAGGACTAGCCGCTGAGCAGTACTTC

v_call: TRBV20-1
j_call: TRBJ2-3
clone_size: NA
d_call: NA
cdr3_aa: CSAKTWGTTDTQYF
cdr3_nt: TGCAGTGCTAAAACATGGGGTACCACAGATACGCAGTATTTT

v_call: TRBV6-1
j_call: TRBJ1-5
clone_size: NA
d_call: NA
cdr3_aa: CASSESRTLINQPQHF
cdr3_nt: TGTGCCAGCAGTGAATCCCGGACCCTAATAAATCAGCCCCAGCATTTT

v_call: TRBV5-1
j_call: TRBJ2-2
clone_size: NA
d_call: NA
cdr3_aa: CASSFSVPANTRELFF
cdr3_nt: TGCGCCAGCAGCTTCTCGGTCCCCGCGAACACCAGGGAGCTGTTTTTT

v_call: TRBV13
j_call: TRBJ2-3
clone_size: few
d_call: NA
cdr3_aa: CATFGPGMGDTQYF
cdr3_nt: NA

v_call: TRBV12-3/TRBV12-4
j_call: TRBJ1-2
clone_size: few
d_call: NA
cdr3_aa: CASSPLTAYGYTF
cdr3_nt: TGTGCCAGCAGTCCCCTGACAGCCTATGGCTACACCTTC

v_call: TRBV28
j_call: TRBJ2-5
clone_size: once
d_call: NA
cdr3_aa: CASSPGQSELQETQYF
cdr3_nt: TGTGCCAGCAGCCCCGGACAGTCGGAACTTCAAGAGACCCAGTACTTC

v_call: TRBV4-2
j_call: TRBJ2-1
clone_size: few
d_call: TRBD1
cdr3_aa: CASSQDQGANNEQFF
cdr3_nt: TGTGCCAGCAGCCAAGACCAGGGGGCAAACAATGAGCAGTTCTTC

v_call: TRBV7-2
j_call: TRBJ2-1
clone_size: NA
d_call: TRBD2
cdr3_aa: CASSLLAGGPSEQFF
cdr3_nt: TGTGCCAGCAGCTTACTAGCGGGGGGGCCTAGTGAGCAGTTCTTC

v_call: TRBV20-1
j_call: TRBJ2-3
clone_size: NA
d_call: NA
cdr3_aa: CSARFAPPGTDTQYF
cdr3_nt: TGCAGTGCTAGATTCGCCCCCCCGGGGACAGATACGCAGTATTTT

v_call: TRBV12-3/TRBV12-4
j_call: TRBJ2-7
clone_size: NA
d_call: TRBD1
cdr3_aa: CASRRTGRDEQYF
cdr3_nt: TGTGCCAGCAGAAGGACAGGGCGAGATGAGCAGTACTTC

v_call: TRBV7-3
j_call: TRBJ2-1
clone_size: NA
d_call: NA
cdr3_aa: CASSPLSGAHRMYNEQFF
cdr3_nt: TGTGCCAGCAGCCCCCTCTCGGGGGCCCACCGCATGTACAATGAGCAGTTCTTC

v_call: TRBV5-1
j_call: TRBJ2-7
clone_size: few
d_call: TRBD1
cdr3_aa: CASSSTGGLGSSYEQYF
cdr3_nt: TGCGCCAGCAGTTCTACAGGGGGCCTGGGTAGCTCCTACGAGCAGTACTTC

v_call: TRBV29-1
j_call: TRBJ2-1
clone_size: few
d_call: TRBD1
cdr3_aa: CSVVDRGPNEQFF
cdr3_nt: TGCAGCGTTGTGGACAGGGGGCCAAATGAGCAGTTCTTC

v_call: TRBV20-1
j_call: TRBJ2-3
clone_size: NA
d_call: TRBD1
cdr3_aa: CSARKTGNRADTQYF
cdr3_nt: TGCAGTGCTAGAAAGACAGGGAACAGGGCGGATACGCAGTATTTT

v_call: TRBV20-1
j_call: TRBJ1-5
clone_size: NA
d_call: NA
cdr3_aa: CSAENRNNQLQHF
cdr3_nt: TGCAGTGCCGAAAACAGGAACAATCAGCTGCAGCATTTT

v_call: TRBV27
j_call: TRBJ1-1
clone_size: once
d_call: NA
cdr3_aa: CASSFGDLQNTEAFF
cdr3_nt: TGTGCCAGCAGCTTCGGGGACCTTCAGAACACTGAAGCTTTCTTT

v_call: TRBV9
j_call: TRBJ2-3
clone_size: NA
d_call: TRBD1
cdr3_aa: CASSPGQNTGTQYF
cdr3_nt: TGTGCCAGCAGCCCGGGACAGAACACAGGTACGCAGTATTTT

v_call: TRBV3-1
j_call: TRBJ2-3
clone_size: few
d_call: NA
cdr3_aa: CASSQDKGQYF
cdr3_nt: TGTGCCAGCAGCCAAGATAAGGGCCAGTATTTT

v_call: TRBV4-3
j_call: TRBJ1-4
clone_size: NA
d_call: NA
cdr3_aa: CASSQDGPNEKPFF
cdr3_nt: TGCGCCAGCAGCCAAGACGGTCCGAATGAAAAACCGTTTTTT

v_call: TRBV3-1
j_call: TRBJ1-6
clone_size: many
d_call: NA
cdr3_aa: CASSHGSTGDSPLHF
cdr3_nt: TGTGCCAGCAGCCATGGGTCGACCGGAGATTCACCCCTCCACTTT

v_call: TRBV6-2/TRBV6-3
j_call: TRBJ1-5
clone_size: NA
d_call: NA
cdr3_aa: CASSYSTNRYNQPQHF
cdr3_nt: TGTGCCAGCAGTTACTCTACAAACAGGTATAATCAGCCCCAGCATTTT

v_call: TRBV6-2/TRBV6-3
j_call: TRBJ1-1
clone_size: NA
d_call: NA
cdr3_aa: CASSYDDGIQAFF
cdr3_nt: TGTGCCAGCAGTTACGACGACGGAATACAAGCTTTCTTT

v_call: TRBV9
j_call: TRBJ2-3
clone_size: NA
d_call: NA
cdr3_aa: CASSVGVRDREPDTQYF
cdr3_nt: TGTGCCAGCAGCGTAGGGGTCAGGGACCGGGAGCCGGATACGCAGTATTTT

v_call: TRBV12-3/TRBV12-4
j_call: TRBJ1-6
clone_size: NA
d_call: NA
cdr3_aa: CACREGSYNSPLHF
cdr3_nt: TGTGCCTGCCGTGAGGGCTCCTATAATTCACCCCTCCACTTT

v_call: TRBV28
j_call: TRBJ2-1
clone_size: NA
d_call: NA
cdr3_aa: CASIPPAVTISYNEQFF
cdr3_nt: TGTGCCAGCATTCCCCCGGCAGTAACTATCTCCTACAATGAGCAGTTCTTC

v_call: TRBV29-1
j_call: TRBJ2-7
clone_size: few
d_call: NA
cdr3_aa: CSSQGTNEQYF
cdr3_nt: TGCAGCTCCCAGGGAACGAATGAGCAGTACTTC

v_call: TRBV4-1
j_call: TRBJ1-1
clone_size: NA
d_call: NA
cdr3_aa: CASSQHLRGNTEAFF
cdr3_nt: TGCGCCAGCAGCCAGCACCTCCGGGGGAACACTGAAGCTTTCTTT

v_call: TRBV10-3
j_call: TRBJ2-1
clone_size: NA
d_call: TRBD1
cdr3_aa: CAIKGQGRGSEQFF
cdr3_nt: TGTGCCATCAAAGGACAGGGGCGGGGTAGTGAGCAGTTCTTC

v_call: TRBV12-3/TRBV12-4
j_call: TRBJ2-5
clone_size: NA
d_call: NA
cdr3_aa: CASSQNRAQETQYF
cdr3_nt: TGTGCCAGCAGCCAAAACAGGGCCCAAGAGACCCAGTACTTC

v_call: TRBV4-1
j_call: TRBJ1-1
clone_size: few
d_call: NA
cdr3_aa: CASSQDLRSQGRRMNTEAFF
cdr3_nt: TGCGCCAGCAGCCAAGATCTTCGCAGTCAGGGGCGTCGTATGAACACTGAAGCTTTCTTT

v_call: TRBV3-1
j_call: TRBJ1-2
clone_size: NA
d_call: TRBD1
cdr3_aa: CASSQTGDRTNYGYTF
cdr3_nt: TGTGCCAGCAGCCAGACGGGGGACAGAACCAACTATGGCTACACCTTC

v_call: TRBV20-1
j_call: TRBJ2-7
clone_size: few
d_call: TRBD2
cdr3_aa: CSASPSGGIYEQYF
cdr3_nt: TGCAGTGCTAGTCCTAGCGGGGGGATCTACGAGCAGTACTTC

v_call: TRBV4-3
j_call: TRBJ1-4
clone_size: NA
d_call: NA
cdr3_aa: CASSQDSQPTNEKLFF
cdr3_nt: TGCGCCAGCAGCCAAGATTCGCAGCCAACTAATGAAAAACTGTTTTTT

v_call: TRBV7-2
j_call: TRBJ2-5
clone_size: NA
d_call: TRBD2
cdr3_aa: CASSLAPLTSDQGTQYF
cdr3_nt: TGTGCCAGCAGCTTAGCTCCACTGACTAGCGACCAAGGGACCCAGTACTTC

v_call: TRBV27
j_call: TRBJ1-1
clone_size: NA
d_call: NA
cdr3_aa: CASATHWNTEAFF
cdr3_nt: TGTGCCAGCGCTACCCACTGGAACACTGAAGCTTTCTTT

v_call: TRBV9
j_call: TRBJ1-4
clone_size: NA
d_call: NA
cdr3_aa: CASSSRPGTNEKLFF
cdr3_nt: TGTGCCAGCAGCTCCAGACCCGGGACTAATGAAAAACTGTTTTTT

v_call: TRBV7-2
j_call: TRBJ2-1
clone_size: once
d_call: TRBD1
cdr3_aa: CASRFMGQGSYNEQFF
cdr3_nt: TGTGCCAGCAGATTTATGGGACAGGGCTCCTACAATGAGCAGTTCTTC

v_call: TRBV7-2
j_call: TRBJ2-1
clone_size: few
d_call: NA
cdr3_aa: CASSFLLNEQFF
cdr3_nt: TGTGCCAGCAGCTTTCTGCTGAATGAGCAGTTCTTC

v_call: TRBV12-3/TRBV12-4
j_call: TRBJ2-1
clone_size: NA
d_call: TRBD2
cdr3_aa: CASSLDPSGHNEQFF
cdr3_nt: TGTGCCAGCAGTTTAGATCCTAGCGGACACAATGAGCAGTTCTTC

v_call: TRBV12-3/TRBV12-4
j_call: TRBJ2-1
clone_size: few
d_call: NA
cdr3_aa: CASSFRKTGRFEQFF
cdr3_nt: TGTGCCAGCAGTTTTCGGAAGACAGGGAGGTTTGAGCAGTTCTTC

v_call: TRBV12-3/TRBV12-4
j_call: TRBJ2-3
clone_size: few
d_call: NA
cdr3_aa: CASSRQGNTQYF
cdr3_nt: TGTGCCAGCAGCCGCCAGGGAAATACGCAGTATTTT

v_call: TRBV2
j_call: TRBJ2-3
clone_size: NA
d_call: TRBD2
cdr3_aa: CASSEGGGLTYTDTQYF
cdr3_nt: TGTGCCAGCAGTGAAGGGGGGGGACTAACCTACACAGATACGCAGTATTTT

v_call: TRBV12-3/TRBV12-4
j_call: TRBJ2-3
clone_size: few
d_call: NA
cdr3_aa: CASSFIPGRRSTDTQYF
cdr3_nt: TGTGCCAGCAGTTTTATTCCGGGACGTAGAAGCACAGATACGCAGTATTTT

v_call: TRBV15
j_call: TRBJ1-4
clone_size: few
d_call: NA
cdr3_aa: CATSRVGAATNEKLFF
cdr3_nt: TGTGCCACCAGCAGAGTTGGGGCAGCAACTAATGAAAAACTGTTTTTT

v_call: TRBV20-1
j_call: TRBJ1-6
clone_size: NA
d_call: NA
cdr3_aa: CSARPSRFSNSPLHF
cdr3_nt: TGCAGTGCTAGGCCTTCCCGGTTTAGCAATTCACCCCTCCACTTT